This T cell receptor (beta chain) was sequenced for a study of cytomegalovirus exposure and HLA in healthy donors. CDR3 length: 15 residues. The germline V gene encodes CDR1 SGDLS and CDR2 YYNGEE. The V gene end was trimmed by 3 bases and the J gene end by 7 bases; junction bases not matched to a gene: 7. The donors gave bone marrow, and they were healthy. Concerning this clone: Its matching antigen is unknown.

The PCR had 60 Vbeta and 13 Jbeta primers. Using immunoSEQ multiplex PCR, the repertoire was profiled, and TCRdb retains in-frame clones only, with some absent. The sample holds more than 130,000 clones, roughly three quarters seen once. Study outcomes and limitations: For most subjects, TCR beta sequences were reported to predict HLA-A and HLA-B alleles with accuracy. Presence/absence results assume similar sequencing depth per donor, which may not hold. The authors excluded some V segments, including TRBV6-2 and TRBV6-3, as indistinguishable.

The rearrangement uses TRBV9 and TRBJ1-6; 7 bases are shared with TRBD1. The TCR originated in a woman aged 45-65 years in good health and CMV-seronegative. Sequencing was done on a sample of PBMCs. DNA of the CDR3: TGTGCCAGCAGCGCAGGACAGGCCGGGAATTCACCCCTCCACTTT. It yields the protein CASSAGQAGNSPLHF.